Following are 15 T cell receptor beta chains from one sample sequenced in a study of blood T cell dynamics during melanoma immunotherapy. Time point indicated: week 3, after first cycle of checkpoint inhibitor. TCRdb keeps only in-frame clones here, not all; method: immunoSEQ multiplex PCR. Of about 8,600 clones detected, roughly 85% appear once; the ten largest clones hold roughly 1%. The specimen comprised blood, sampled from a patient treated with checkpoint blockade. The receptors here all came from a human donor with melanoma.

The chain is built from TRBV4-3 and TRBJ1-1; the D is unclear. Trimming took 0 bases from V and 1 from J, leaving 6 bases between them. The CDR3 runs to 14 residues. CDR1 is LGHNA, CDR2 YSLEER, per germline. CDR3 loop: CASSQDLPNTEAFF. CDR3 sequence (DNA): TGCGCCAGCAGCCAAGATCTACCGAACACTGAAGCTTTCTTT.

This rearrangement joins TRBV7-2 to TRBJ2-1; D possibly corresponds to TRBD1 (6 bases). The length of the CDR3 is 15 residues. Trimming took off 6 bases at V and 9 bases at J, with 21 bases between the two ends. Germline loops: CDR1 SGHTA, CDR2 FQGNSA. The CDR3 DNA is TGTGCCAGCAGTTTATCCGGACAGCCGGCGGCTGAGCAGTTCTTC. Translating gives CASSLSGQPAAEQFF.

The J gene is TRBJ2-5, the V gene TRBV4-3, with TRBD2 matching over 8 bases. Germline V CDR1 and CDR2: LGHNA, YSLEER. This CDR3 comprises 16 residues. V dropped 1 base and J dropped 5; count of bases not matched to a gene: 9. The CDR3 nucleotides read TGCGCCAGCAGCCAAGCGAGGACTAGCCTGGGGGAGACCCAGTACTTC. This translates into CASSQARTSLGETQYF.

The chain links TRBV9 to TRBJ2-7, with D perhaps TRBD1 or TRBD2 (6 bases each). Trimming removed 0 bases from V and 5 bases from J, with 15 bases in between. This CDR3 is built from 15 residues. Germline assignment: CDR1 SGDLS and CDR2 YYNGEE. The CDR3 reads CASSVAGAAINEQYF. CDR3 in DNA: TGTGCCAGCAGCGTAGCGGGGGCGGCGATAAACGAGCAGTACTTC.

A word on this clone: One junction end does not reproduce the germline sequence, and a read error may be involved. The J gene is TRBJ2-3, the V gene TRBV7-2, with 9 positions matching TRBD2. This CDR3 contains 14 residues. CDR1 is SGHTA, CDR2 FQGNSA, per germline. CDR3 nucleotide sequence: TGTGCCAGCAGCCTAGCGGGGAACACAGATACGCAGTATTTT. Its translation is CASSLAGNTDTQYF. Complete variable domain (other parts from reference TRBV7-2 and TRBJ2-3): GAGVSQSPSNKVTEKGKDVELRCDPISGHTALYWYRQSLGQGLEFLIYFQGNSAPDKSGLPSDRFSAERTGGSVSTLTIQRTQQEDSAVYLCASSLAGNTDTQYFGPGTRLTVL.

The V gene is TRBV15, the J gene TRBJ1-5, with D unresolved. In germline, CDR1 is LNHNV, CDR2 YYDKDF (reference sequence). CDR3 size: 15 residues. Deletions cut 1 base from V and 7 bases from J, with 14 bases between. The CDR3 protein is CATSRGETRPQPQHF. The DNA of the CDR3 is TGTGCCACCAGCAGAGGGGAGACCCGTCCGCAGCCCCAGCATTTT.

The rearrangement links TRBV6-5 to TRBJ1-2, with a possible D match to TRBD1 (6 bases). Germline-derived CDR1 and CDR2 are MNHEY and SVGAGI. V shed 6 bases and J shed 1 base, with 12 bases lying between them. The CDR3 consists of 14 residues. CDR3 nucleotides: TGTGCCAGCAGGATTACAGGGAATAACTATGGCTACACCTTC. Its protein is CASRITGNNYGYTF.

This chain connects TRBV6-1 to TRBJ2-5, with D maybe TRBD1 (7 bases). The J call may be incorrect, as the DNA end agrees better with TRBJ2-7. Looked up from germline, CDR1 is MNHNS and CDR2 is SASEGT. This CDR3 is built from 14 residues. The CDR3 DNA is TGTGCCAGCAGTGTGCGGGACAGCTCCTACGAGCAGTACTTC. Its protein is CASSVRDSSYEQYF.

The genes are TRBV11-2 and TRBJ2-1; D ambiguous. Trimming pared 1 base from V and 15 bases from J, leaving 13 bases between. Germline V gene data show CDR1 as SGHAT and CDR2 as FQNNGV. CDR3 length equals 12 residues. As DNA, the CDR3 is TGTGCCAGCAGCTTAGGGTTCGCTGCGGCGTTCTTC. This encodes CASSLGFAAAFF. The full variable domain, completed using reference TRBV11-2 and TRBJ2-1, is EAGVAQSPRYKIIEKRQSVAFWCNPISGHATLYWYQQILGQGPKLLIQFQNNGVVDDSQLPKDRFSAERLKGVDSTLKIQPAKLEDSAVYLCASSLGFAAAFFGPGTRLTVL.

V gene TRBV7-2 combines with J gene TRBJ2-7; 11 bases map to TRBD2. The CDR3 runs to 14 residues. Losses at the gene ends were 2 bases for V and 6 bases for J; bases not matched to a gene: 3. Germline V gene data show CDR1 as SGHTA and CDR2 as FQGNSA. DNA of the CDR3: TGTGCCAGCAGCTTAACCGGGACTAGCGGCGAGCAGTACTTC. Its translation is CASSLTGTSGEQYF.

The rearrangement uses TRBV19 and TRBJ1-3; the match to TRBD1 covers 7 bases. The CDR3 has 17 amino acids. Unmatched junction bases numbered 14, after V lost 9 bases and J lost 0 bases. Germline values: CDR1 LNHDA, CDR2 SQIVND (reference sequence). CDR3: CASLGGQTTRSGNTIYF. The CDR3 DNA is TGTGCCAGCCTAGGGGGACAGACAACGCGCTCTGGAAACACCATATATTTT.

V gene TRBV7-3 combines with J gene TRBJ2-4; 12 nucleotides match TRBD2. This CDR3 comprises 18 residues. V lost 5 bases to trimming and J lost 0 bases; unmatched junction nucleotides: 8. Germline CDR1 SGHTA, CDR2 FQGTGA. The CDR3 DNA sequence: TGTGCCAGCAGCGAACTAGCGGGGGGACCTATAGCCAAAAACATTCAGTACTTC. Translating gives CASSELAGGPIAKNIQYF.

The chain employs TRBV5-4 and TRBJ2-7, with D possibly TRBD2 on 5 matching bases. Germline-derived CDR1 and CDR2 are SGHNT and YYREEE (reference sequence). V was trimmed by 2 bases and J by 7 bases, leaving 13 bases between them. The CDR3 sequence is 13 residues long. The CDR3 here is CASSLPTGMEQYF. The CDR3 DNA reads TGTGCCAGCAGCTTACCGACGGGAATGGAGCAGTACTTC. The variable domain in full, with the rest retrieved from reference TRBV5-4 and TRBJ2-7, is ETGVTQSPTHLIKTRGQQVTLRCSSQSGHNTVSWYQQALGQGPQFIFQYYREEENGRGNFPPRFSGLQFPNYSSELNVNALELDDSALYLCASSLPTGMEQYFGPGTRLTVT.

The chain uses TRBV9 and TRBJ1-4; D is unresolved. CDR1 is SGDLS and CDR2 is YYNGEE in the germline V gene. The CDR3 covers 13 residues. V gave up 5 bases and J gave up 5 bases, with 10 bases separating them. The DNA for the CDR3 is TGTGCCAGCAGTTTAACACTGAATGAAAAACTGTTTTTT. It codes for CASSLTLNEKLFF.

The rearrangement links TRBV7-3 to TRBJ2-1, with D perhaps matching TRBD2 (6 bases). Deletions cut 5 bases from V and 0 bases from J, with 17 bases between. The CDR3 runs to 17 residues. CDR1 and CDR2 (germline): SGHTA, FQGTGA. CDR3 loop: CASSPQPRGSSYNEQFF. CDR3 DNA: TGTGCCAGCAGCCCACAACCCCGGGGGAGCTCCTACAATGAGCAGTTCTTC.